This T cell receptor beta chain was found in a study of shared clonotypes between healthy human individuals. Study context: Researchers drew samples from a couple of women and a few men aged 18 to 49.

As to this clone: The antigen remains unidentified.

Germline assignment: CDR1 MDHEN and CDR2 SYDVKM. The CDR3 spans 18 residues. The V end was cut by 8 bases, the J end by 3 bases, with 28 bases between. Naive CD8 cells comprised CD45RO-negative, CCR7-positively selected cells, excluding terminally differentiated effector memory CD45RA+ cells. Study outcomes and limitations: The study found about 5.1% of naive CD4 clonotypes shared across four donors. The donor pool, a small one, limited the genetic and exposure-history diversity represented. Sequencing of the sorted subsets was shown by rarefaction to be incomplete despite large depth.

Clones were sequenced by immunoSEQ multiplex PCR, and TCRdb holds only the in-frame ones, with some missing. The sample records about 700,000 clones, about 90% being singletons. Sequences were obtained from naive CD8+ T cells sorted from blood. The rearrangement joins TRBV28 to TRBJ1-1; maybe TRBD1 (6 bases). This sequence was found in a man between 25 and 39 years old in good health. The CDR3 nucleotides are TGTGCCAGCCGATATAGCCTCCGGGACACGGGAATCGACACTGAAGCTTTCTTT. Encoded protein: CASRYSLRDTGIDTEAFF.